This paragraph reports one T cell receptor (beta chain). Its antigen is currently unknown. The CDR3 end falls 3 residues outside the read, so it is completed with the germline J gene. This entry comes from a study of T cells in women clearing cervical HPV infection. Study-wide results and limits: Cases carried less TRBV6-7 than controls: about 0.1% versus 0.15%. Repertoire richness, not evenness, was significantly elevated in CIN3+ cases versus controls. Combining TCR richness with V gene abundances gave roughly 0.88 AUC.

Produced via immunoSEQ multiplex PCR; TCRdb's table is partial and in-frame only. The table lists tens of thousands of clones. The CDR3 length is 14 residues. With V trimmed by 3 bases and J by 8 bases, 5 bases remained unmatched. Germline-derived CDR1 and CDR2 are SEHNR and FQNEAQ (reference sequence). Prevalent HPV16 infections were excluded; only incident single HPV16 infections included. The genes are TRBV7-9 and TRBJ1-4; 8 bases fit TRBD1. The source material was blood buffy coat. The sequence was obtained from a woman aged 18-70 years with a cervical HPV16 infection that either progressed to CIN3+ or cleared (not recorded which). CDR3 DNA (partial): TGTGCCAGCAGCTTTCAGGGGGCGACCGAAAAA. Residues: CASSFQGATEK. From start to end, the CDR3 is CASSFQGATEKLFF.